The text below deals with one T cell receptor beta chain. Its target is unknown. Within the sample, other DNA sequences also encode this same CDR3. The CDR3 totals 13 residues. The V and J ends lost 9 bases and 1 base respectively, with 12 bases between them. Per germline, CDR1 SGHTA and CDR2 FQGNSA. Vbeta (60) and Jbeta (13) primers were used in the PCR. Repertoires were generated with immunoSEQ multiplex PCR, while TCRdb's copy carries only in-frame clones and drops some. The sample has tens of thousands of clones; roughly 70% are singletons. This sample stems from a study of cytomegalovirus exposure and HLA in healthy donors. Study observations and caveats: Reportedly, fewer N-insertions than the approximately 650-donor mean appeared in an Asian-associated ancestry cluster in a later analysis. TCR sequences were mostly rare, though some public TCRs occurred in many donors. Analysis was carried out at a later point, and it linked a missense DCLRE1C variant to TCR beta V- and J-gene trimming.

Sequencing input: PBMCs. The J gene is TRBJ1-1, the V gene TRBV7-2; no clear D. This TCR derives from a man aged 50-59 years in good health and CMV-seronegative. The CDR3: CASSQAANTEAFF. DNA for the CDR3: TGTGCCAGTAGCCAGGCAGCGAACACTGAAGCTTTCTTT.